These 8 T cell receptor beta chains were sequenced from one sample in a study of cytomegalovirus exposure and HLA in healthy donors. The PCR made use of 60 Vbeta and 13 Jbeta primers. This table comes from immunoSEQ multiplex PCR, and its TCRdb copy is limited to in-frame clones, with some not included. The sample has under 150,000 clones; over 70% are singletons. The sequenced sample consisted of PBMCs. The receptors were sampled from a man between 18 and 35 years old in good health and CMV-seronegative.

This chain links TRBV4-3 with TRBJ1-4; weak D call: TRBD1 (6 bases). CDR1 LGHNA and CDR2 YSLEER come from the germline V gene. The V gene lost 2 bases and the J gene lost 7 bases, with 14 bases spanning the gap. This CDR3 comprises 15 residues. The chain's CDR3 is CASSQIQGDSEKLFF. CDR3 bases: TGCGCCAGCAGCCAAATACAGGGAGATTCTGAAAAACTGTTTTTT.

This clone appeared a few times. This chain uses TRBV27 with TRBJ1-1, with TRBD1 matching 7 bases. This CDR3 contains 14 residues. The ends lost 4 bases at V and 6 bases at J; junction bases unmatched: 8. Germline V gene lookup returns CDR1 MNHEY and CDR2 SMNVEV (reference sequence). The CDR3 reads CASSSIQGIPEAFF. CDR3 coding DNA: TGTGCCAGCAGTTCTATACAGGGGATCCCTGAAGCTTTCTTT.

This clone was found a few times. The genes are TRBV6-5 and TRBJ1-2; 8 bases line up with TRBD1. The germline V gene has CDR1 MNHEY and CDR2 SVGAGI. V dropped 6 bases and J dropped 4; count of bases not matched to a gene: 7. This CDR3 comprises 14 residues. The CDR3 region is CASRNLGTGYGYTF. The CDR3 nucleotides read TGTGCCAGCAGAAACCTCGGGACAGGCTATGGCTACACCTTC.

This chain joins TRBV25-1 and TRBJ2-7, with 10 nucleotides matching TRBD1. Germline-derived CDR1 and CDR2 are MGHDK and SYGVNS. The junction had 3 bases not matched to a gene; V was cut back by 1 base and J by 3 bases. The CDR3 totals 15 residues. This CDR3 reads CASSEFGTGVYEQYF. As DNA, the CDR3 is TGTGCCAGCAGTGAATTTGGGACAGGGGTCTACGAGCAGTACTTC.

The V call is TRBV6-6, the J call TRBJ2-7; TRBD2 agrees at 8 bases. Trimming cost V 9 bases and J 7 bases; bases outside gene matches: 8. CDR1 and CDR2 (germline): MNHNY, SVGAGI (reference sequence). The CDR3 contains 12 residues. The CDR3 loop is CASTGRVGEQYF. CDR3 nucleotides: TGTGCCAGTACCGGGAGGGTTGGGGAGCAGTACTTC.

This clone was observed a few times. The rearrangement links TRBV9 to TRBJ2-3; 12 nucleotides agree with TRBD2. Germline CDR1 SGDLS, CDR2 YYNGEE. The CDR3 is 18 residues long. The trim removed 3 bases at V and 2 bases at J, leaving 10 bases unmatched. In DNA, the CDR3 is TGTGCCAGCAGCGCGAGACCTAGCGGGGGGGCTGTCACAGATACGCAGTATTTT. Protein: CASSARPSGGAVTDTQYF.

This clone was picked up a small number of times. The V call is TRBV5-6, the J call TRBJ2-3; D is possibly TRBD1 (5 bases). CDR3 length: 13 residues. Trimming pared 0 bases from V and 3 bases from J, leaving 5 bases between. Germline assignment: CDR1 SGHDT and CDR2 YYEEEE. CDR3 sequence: CASSLDRTDTQYF. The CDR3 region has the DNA TGTGCCAGCAGCTTGGACAGGACAGATACGCAGTATTTT. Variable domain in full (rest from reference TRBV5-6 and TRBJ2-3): DAGVTQSPTHLIKTRGQQVTLRCSPKSGHDTVSWYQQALGQGPQFIFQYYEEEERQRGNFPDRFSGHQFPNYSSELNVNALLLGDSALYLCASSLDRTDTQYFGPGTRLTVL.

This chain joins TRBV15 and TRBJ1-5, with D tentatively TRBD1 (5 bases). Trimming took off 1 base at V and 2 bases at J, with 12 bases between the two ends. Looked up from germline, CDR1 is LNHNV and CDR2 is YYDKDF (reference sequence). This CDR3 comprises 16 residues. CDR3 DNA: TGTGCCACCAGCAGAGGGGGGGGGTATCGCAATCAGCCCCAGCATTTT. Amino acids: CATSRGGGYRNQPQHF.